This entry concerns a single T cell receptor (beta chain). Its antigen is currently unknown. This sample was included in a study of shared clonotypes between healthy human individuals. About the research overall: A donor's plate count was three for CD4 naive and three for CD4 memory; CD8 naive had two and CD8 memory one.

Repertoires were generated with immunoSEQ multiplex PCR, while TCRdb's copy carries only in-frame clones and drops some. The table lists a few million clones, more than 80% of them singletons. CDR1 and CDR2 from the germline V gene are SEHNR and FQNEAQ (reference sequence). The CDR3 is made up of 13 amino acids. V shed 3 bases, J shed 7 bases, and the junction held 4 bases outside the gene matches. Study-level findings and limits: Naive CD4 clonotype sharing across a few donors was 4.5% to 6%.

The rearrangement joins TRBV7-9 to TRBJ1-2; 8 positions agree with TRBD1. This clonotype was obtained from a man between 18 and 29 years old in good health. Specimen: naive CD4+ T cells sorted from blood. Subset in this sample: CD45RA+ positively selected. The CDR3 region is CASSLDRATGYTF. The CDR3 DNA reads TGTGCCAGCAGCTTGGACAGGGCAACTGGCTACACCTTC. The variable domain in full, completed from reference TRBV7-9 and TRBJ1-2, reads DTGVSQNPRHKITKRGQNVTFRCDPISEHNRLYWYRQTLGQGPEFLTYFQNEAQLEKSRLLSDRFSAERPKGSFSTLEIQRTEQGDSAMYLCASSLDRATGYTFGSGTRLTVV.